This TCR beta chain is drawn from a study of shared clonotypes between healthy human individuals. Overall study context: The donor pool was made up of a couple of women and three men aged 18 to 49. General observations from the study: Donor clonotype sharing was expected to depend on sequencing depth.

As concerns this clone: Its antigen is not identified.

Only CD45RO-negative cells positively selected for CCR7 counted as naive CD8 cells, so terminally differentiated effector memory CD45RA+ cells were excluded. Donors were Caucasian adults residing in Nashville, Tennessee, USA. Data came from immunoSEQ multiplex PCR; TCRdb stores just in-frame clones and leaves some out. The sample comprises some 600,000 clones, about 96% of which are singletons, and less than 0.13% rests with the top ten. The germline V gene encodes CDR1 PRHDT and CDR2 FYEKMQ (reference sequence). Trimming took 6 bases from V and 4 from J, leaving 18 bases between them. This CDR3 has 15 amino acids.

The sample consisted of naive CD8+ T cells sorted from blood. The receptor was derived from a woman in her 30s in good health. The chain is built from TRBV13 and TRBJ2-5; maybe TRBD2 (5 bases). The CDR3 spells CASSLAGIGRETQYF. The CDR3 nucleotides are TGTGCCAGCAGTTTGGCGGGTATCGGAAGAGAGACCCAGTACTTC.